These 15 T cell receptor beta chains share one sample of origin, sequenced in a study of T cells in Graves' hyperthyroidism and ophthalmopathy. Amplified TCR beta CDR3 regions came from RNA transcripts. When the TCR CDR3 underwent first-round RT-PCR, the HTBI primer set was used. MiXCR, applied by TCRdb to the multiplex PCR reads, yields one record per CDR3 protein. The sample has about 330,000 distinct CDR3 sequences; roughly 13% are singletons. Sample: blood. The receptors here all came from a woman aged 35 to 49 with Graves' ophthalmopathy.

In its sample, this clonotype was seen many times. J is TRBJ1-1 and V is TRBV10-1, with D possibly matching TRBD1 (6 bases). This CDR3 is 13 amino acids long. Germline V gene sequence: CDR1 WNHNN, CDR2 SYGVQD (reference sequence). Trimming took 6 bases from V and 1 from J, leaving 9 bases between them. CDR3 nucleotide sequence: TGCGCCAGCAGGACAGGAGAGAACACTGAAGCTTTCTTT. Its translation is CASRTGENTEAFF.

This clonotype was seen at least ten times. The CDR3 loop is CASSYSRENSNQPQHF. The DNA of the CDR3 is TGTGCCAGCAGTTACTCCAGGGAGAATAGCAATCAGCCCCAGCATTTT. The rearrangement joins TRBV6-5 to TRBJ1-5, with D perhaps matching TRBD1 (5 bases). The V end lost 0 bases, the J end lost 0 bases, and 9 bases lay between the germline ends. The CDR3 sequence is 16 residues long. Per germline, CDR1 MNHEY and CDR2 SVGAGI.

This clonotype was found many times. V usage is TRBV5-1 and J usage is TRBJ2-1, with 12 nucleotides matching TRBD1. J was trimmed by 9 bases and V by 4 bases; bases with no gene match: 11. The CDR3 is 16 amino acids. Germline CDR1 reads SGHRS; CDR2 reads YFSETQ. CDR3 nucleotides: TGCGCCAGCAGCCCGTCCCCGGGACAGGGGGCATTTGAGCAGTTCTTC. Residues: CASSPSPGQGAFEQFF. The variable domain in full, with the rest retrieved from reference TRBV5-1 and TRBJ2-1, is KAGVTQTPRYLIKTRGQQVTLSCSPISGHRSVSWYQQTPGQGLQFLFEYFSETQRNKGNFPGRFSGRQFSNSRSEMNVSTLELGDSALYLCASSPSPGQGAFEQFFGPGTRLTVL.

This clonotype was found many times. CDR3 in DNA: TGTGCCAGCAGCTTAGCAGGCAGGGTGAATACGCAGTATTTT. It translates to CASSLAGRVNTQYF. V is TRBV7-2 and J is TRBJ2-3, with D possibly TRBD1 on 5 matching bases. Trimming shortened V by 0 bases and J by 7 bases, and 11 bases separated the two germline ends. Looked up from germline, CDR1 is SGHTA and CDR2 is FQGNSA. The CDR3 length is 14 residues.

This clonotype was recorded a few times. The chain carries TRBV20-1 and TRBJ2-1; 8 bases align to TRBD2. J gave up 7 bases and V 8 bases, and 13 bases lay outside the gene matches. Germline V CDR1 and CDR2: DFQATT, SNEGSKA (reference sequence). This CDR3 has 14 residues. The CDR3 reads CSTQVAGSGNEQFF. CDR3 bases: TGCAGTACACAGGTAGCGGGATCCGGTAATGAGCAGTTCTTC.

The V gene is TRBV7-2, the J gene TRBJ2-3; 8 positions match TRBD1. In germline, CDR1 is SGHTA, CDR2 FQGNSA. CDR3 length: 16 residues. J was trimmed by 4 bases and V by 5 bases; bases with no gene match: 11. CDR3 protein: CASSPISGQGPDTQYF. The CDR3 DNA reads as TGTGCCAGCAGCCCTATTAGTGGACAGGGCCCAGATACGCAGTATTTT.

V is TRBV7-9 and J is TRBJ2-5; perhaps TRBD1 as D (5 bases). Germline CDR1 is SEHNR and CDR2 is FQNEAQ (reference sequence). The ends were cut back, 6 bases at V and 5 bases at J, with 10 bases in the middle. The CDR3 contains 12 residues. In DNA, the CDR3 is TGTGCCAGCAGACAGGTGGGGGAGACCCAGTACTTC. Translating it yields CASRQVGETQYF.

This clonotype was counted many times. This chain connects TRBV20-1 to TRBJ1-2; TRBD1 matches at 7 bases. The CDR3 is made up of 14 amino acids. Germline values: CDR1 DFQATT, CDR2 SNEGSKA (reference sequence). V lost 2 bases and J lost 3; bases outside the gene matches: 6. The DNA for the CDR3 is TGCAGTGCTAGACAGGGGGAGGTGGACTATGGCTACACCTTC. Its translation: CSARQGEVDYGYTF.

This clonotype has at least ten counts. The chain is built from TRBV27 and TRBJ1-1; D is possibly TRBD1 (5 bases). CDR3 size: 14 residues. Trimming removed 6 bases from V and 8 bases from J, with 19 bases in between. The V gene's germline CDR1 is MNHEY and CDR2 SMNVEV (reference sequence). CDR3 in amino acids: CASSREGGASEAFF. As DNA, the CDR3 is TGTGCCAGCAGCCGAGAAGGTGGGGCCTCCGAAGCTTTCTTT.

This clonotype was observed at least ten times. The V gene is TRBV7-9, the J gene TRBJ1-2, with a possible D match to TRBD1 (6 bases). This CDR3 spans 13 amino acids. Germline-derived CDR1 and CDR2 are SEHNR and FQNEAQ (reference sequence). The ends were cut back, 1 base at V and 7 bases at J, with 10 bases in the middle. CDR3 region: CASSLVDRVGYTF. The DNA of the CDR3 is TGTGCCAGCAGCTTAGTGGACAGAGTTGGCTACACCTTC.

This clonotype has ten or more counts. The V gene is TRBV19, the J gene TRBJ1-3; D unresolved. Germline values: CDR1 LNHDA, CDR2 SQIVND (reference sequence). The CDR3 sequence is 13 residues long. Trimming removed 4 bases at V and 2 bases at J, with 6 bases between. CDR3 loop: CASSTDTGNTIYF. In nucleotides, the CDR3 is TGTGCCAGTAGTACTGACACTGGAAACACCATATATTTT. The entire variable domain, with the rest obtained from reference TRBV19 and TRBJ1-3, is as follows: DGGITQSPKYLFRKEGQNVTLSCEQNLNHDAMYWYRQDPGQGLRLIYYSQIVNDFQKGDIAEGYSVSREKKESFPLTVTSAQKNPTAFYLCASSTDTGNTIYFGEGSWLTVV.

This clonotype was recorded many times. This chain connects TRBV9 to TRBJ1-1, with D perhaps TRBD1 (6 bases). V lost 0 bases to trimming and J lost 4 bases, with 19 bases between them. The germline CDR1 and CDR2 sequences are SGDLS and YYNGEE. CDR3 size: 17 residues. CDR3 region: CASSVDVQEGVITEAFF. The CDR3 nucleotides are TGTGCCAGCAGCGTAGACGTACAAGAGGGGGTCATCACTGAAGCTTTCTTT.

This clonotype has a count of ten or more. The V call is TRBV24-1, the J call TRBJ1-5; D may be TRBD1 (5 bases). This CDR3 comprises 13 residues. Trimming removed 6 bases at V and 4 bases at J, with 9 bases between. The germline CDR1 and CDR2 sequences are KGHDR and SFDVKD. CDR3 nucleotide sequence: TGTGCCACCAGTTACCAGGGAAATCAGCCCCAGCATTTT. It yields the protein CATSYQGNQPQHF.

This clonotype was seen more than once but under ten times. The chain combines TRBV4-2 with TRBJ2-5, with D possibly being TRBD2 (7 bases). Trimming took 0 bases from V and 5 from J, leaving 19 bases between them. Germline V gene data show CDR1 as LGHNA and CDR2 as YNFKEQ. The CDR3 is 17 residues long. CDR3 sequence (DNA): TGTGCCAGCAGCCAAGATTGGGAGGGGGGGCTGGTTGAGACCCAGTACTTC. This codes for CASSQDWEGGLVETQYF.

Points on this clonotype: A much larger clone lies one base from this, so it may be a read error. The rearrangement joins TRBV12-3 or TRBV12-4 to TRBJ2-3; perhaps TRBD1 as D (6 bases). This CDR3 has 17 residues. Trimming cost V 5 bases and J 0 bases, with 18 bases left between them. The CDR3 spells CASSPDRQVSSTDTQYF. The CDR3 nucleotides are TGTGCCAGCAGTCCCGATCGACAGGTTTCTAGCACAGATACGCAGTATTTT.